This TCR beta chain was found in a study of regulatory T cells in long-lasting Graves disease. Study-level findings and limits: Whereas 1,000 or so public clonotypes were shared by new patients, persistent patients shared more, at some 2,900. Newly diagnosed disease favored TRBV20-1 and TRBJ2-1 over persistent disease.

Noted time point: newly diagnosed GD, antithyroid drugs for less than 3 months. The authors made the TCR library using RNA they extracted from PBMCs. Germline V gene data show CDR1 as SGHRS and CDR2 as YFSETQ. The CDR3 is made up of 14 amino acids. Building of the TCR beta libraries involved iRepertoire HTBI primers and Arm-PCR of CDR3 regions. MiXCR, run by TCRdb on the multiplex PCR reads, gives a single entry per CDR3 protein. In the table there are 510,000 or so distinct CDR3 sequences, 12% of which are singletons. This clonotype occurred many times. Its antigen is undetermined. The same data also contributed to another study, on T cells in Graves' hyperthyroidism and ophthalmopathy. That study adds: First-round RT-PCR targeting the TCR CDR3 was performed with the HTBI primer set.

The sequencing here drew on peripheral blood mononuclear cells (PBMCs), taken at new diagnosis, from a patient treated with antithyroid drugs. The sequence was obtained from a woman in her twenties or thirties with Graves disease. The chain uses TRBV5-1 and TRBJ2-1, with unresolved D. The J call is uncertain, as TRBJ2-5 better fits the DNA end. CDR3 sequence: CASGPPPGQETQYF. CDR3 in DNA: TGCGCCAGCGGCCCTCCCCCGGGCCAAGAGACCCAGTACTTC.